This TCR beta chain was obtained from a study of response to subunit inactivated influenza vaccine. Study-wide results and limits: It was the authors' suggestion that each seasonal influenza vaccination recruits few new T cells.

TCRdb called the RT-PCR reads again in MiXCR, with one record for every CDR3 protein. This table holds over 750,000 distinct CDR3 sequences, 21% found once. There are a few counts of this clonotype. Its specificity is not known. The sequence came from a man aged 45-65 years who received an inactivated influenza vaccine. The specimen comprised PBMCs from blood, sampled approximately 5 days after vaccination.

CDR3 sequence reads: CASSYDLFGNSPLHF. Written as DNA, the CDR3 is TGCGCCAGCAGCTATGACCTATTCGGTAATTCACCCCTCCACTTT. This rearrangement joins TRBV5-1 to TRBJ1-6; D not certain. The CDR3 runs 15 residues. Trimming cost V 3 bases and J 6 bases, with 13 bases left between them. CDR1 SGHRS and CDR2 YFSETQ come from the germline V gene.